The clone carrying this T cell receptor (beta chain) was counted only a few times. Its specificity is unknown. The use of genomic DNA as template underpinned the TCR beta VDJ and CDR3 profiling. Via MiXCR, TCRdb re-called the reads, giving one row per CDR3 protein. The sample lists 100,000 to 120,000 distinct CDR3 sequences, less than 65% seen once, with roughly 30% in the top ten. The sample originates from a study of CD8+CD57+ T cells in acquired aplastic anemia. Study results and caveats: Sharing between patients and controls was observed for around 30 CD8+ CDR3 sequences. Any difference that existed in CD8+ Simpson's diversity between patients and controls was not significant.

Trimming removed 3 bases from V and 0 bases from J; junction bases left unmatched: 8. Germline V gene sequence: CDR1 SQVTM, CDR2 ANQGSEA. CDR3 length: 15 amino acids. Sequenced input: sorted CD4+, CD8+, or CD8+CD57+ T cells (not recorded which) from PBMCs. The chain recombines TRBV29-1 with TRBJ2-7; 7 positions agree with TRBD1. This receptor was obtained from a human donor in good health, serving as a control. CDR3 sequence (DNA): TGCAGCGTTGAGAGGCTCCGGGACAGCTCCTACGAGCAGTACTTC. Translating gives CSVERLRDSSYEQYF.